This T cell receptor (beta chain) was captured in a study of blood T cell repertoires in COVID-19. Study-wide context: The samples span acute and convalescent COVID-19 from the United States, Italy and Spain.

Germline V gene sequence: CDR1 MNHEY, CDR2 SMNVEV (reference sequence). This CDR3 has 15 residues. Trimming took off 5 bases at V and 3 bases at J, with 14 bases between the two ends. In the original workflow: Using reference gene primer amplification, nucleated cell counts were estimated. The data were produced by immunoSEQ multiplex PCR, yet TCRdb's version contains in-frame clones alone and is incomplete. That table supplies the V and J calls and clone size; D and trimming were determined from the DNA. The table shows 300,000 to 350,000 clones, with around 91% occurring only once. The V and J genes are TRBV27 and TRBJ2-1; D call uncertain. Material for sequencing was peripheral blood. This clonotype was sampled from a young woman who had recovered from COVID-19. The CDR3 spells CASSAPGLSYNEQFF. The CDR3 nucleotides are TGTGCCAGCAGTGCTCCCGGGTTAAGCTACAATGAGCAGTTCTTC.